What follows describes a single TCR beta chain. This sample stems from a study of cytomegalovirus exposure and HLA in healthy donors. The PCR was carried out with 60 Vbeta primers and 13 Jbeta primers. Repertoires were generated with immunoSEQ multiplex PCR, while TCRdb's copy carries only in-frame clones and drops some. The repertoire holds 90,000 or so clones, with under 80% as singletons. This CDR3 has 16 amino acids. Trimming removed 2 bases from V and 0 bases from J, with 12 bases in between. Looked up from germline, CDR1 is SGHDT and CDR2 is YYEEEE. The chain combines TRBV5-6 with TRBJ2-1; D may be TRBD1 (5 bases). The sequence was obtained from a man between 60 and 70 years old in good health and CMV-seronegative. The sequencing sample was made of PBMCs. CDR3 nucleotides: TGTGCCAGCAGCTTCCAGGGTTGGGGCTCCTACAATGAGCAGTTCTTC. Protein: CASSFQGWGSYNEQFF.